This T cell receptor beta chain was retrieved from a study of blood T cell repertoires in COVID-19. Overall study context: T cells, B-cell-depleted T cells, or PBMCs provided the cDNA or gDNA that served as material.

This clone occurred a few times. The trim removed 4 bases at V and 5 bases at J, leaving 14 bases unmatched. Germline V lookup: CDR1 MGHDK, CDR2 SYGVNS. The CDR3 is 17 amino acids. Sequencing was performed with immunoSEQ multiplex PCR; in TCRdb, only in-frame clones are kept and a portion is missing. The table has some 180,000 clones, 75% to 95% seen once. The chain recombines TRBV25-1 with TRBJ1-1; 9 bases agree with TRBD1. This receptor was identified in a man aged 50 or older with acute or convalescent COVID-19. Specimen: peripheral blood. CDR3 DNA: TGTGCCAGCAGTGGTGGGACAGGGAGGCTTTTACGGACTGAAGCTTTCTTT. Amino acids: CASSGGTGRLLRTEAFF.